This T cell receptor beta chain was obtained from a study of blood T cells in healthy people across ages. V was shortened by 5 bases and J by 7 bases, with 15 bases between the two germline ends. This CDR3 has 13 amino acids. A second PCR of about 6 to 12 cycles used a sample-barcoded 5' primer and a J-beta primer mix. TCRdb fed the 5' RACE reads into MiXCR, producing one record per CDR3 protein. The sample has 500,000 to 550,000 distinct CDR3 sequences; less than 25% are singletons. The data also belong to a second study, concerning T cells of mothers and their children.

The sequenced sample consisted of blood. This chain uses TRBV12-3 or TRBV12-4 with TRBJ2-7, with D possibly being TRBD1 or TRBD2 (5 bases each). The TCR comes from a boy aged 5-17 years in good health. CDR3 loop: CASSHGNSGEQYF. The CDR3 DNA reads TGTGCCAGCAGTCACGGGAACTCAGGGGAGCAGTACTTC.